This T cell receptor (beta chain) was retrieved from a study of CD8 T cells in ankylosing spondylitis. V lost 3 bases and J 4 bases, leaving 6 bases between the germline ends. The CDR3 runs to 12 residues. Germline lookup yields CDR1 SNHLY and CDR2 FYNNEI. Only a few counts were recorded for this clonotype. Its antigen is unknown. MiXCR, run by TCRdb on the 5' RACE reads, gives a single entry per CDR3 protein. The sample contains about 140,000 distinct CDR3 sequences, approximately 8.4% of which appear only once. Findings of the study overall: Reported data indicate significant enrichment of disease-linked clones within matched ankylosing spondylitis synovial fluid. A number of the motif variants had already been described in reactive arthritis synovial fluid and blood.

The V and J genes are TRBV2 and TRBJ2-5; D unclear. The sequenced sample was synovial fluid, either unsorted or a sorted T cell fraction (not recorded which). The receptor comes from a male donor with ankylosing spondylitis. The CDR3 sequence: CASSDTGETQYF. The CDR3 DNA sequence: TGTGCCAGCAGTGATACGGGAGAGACCCAGTACTTC.